Described below is a single T cell receptor beta chain sequence and its context. V was pared by 3 bases and J by 0 bases, with 12 bases between. Germline assignment: CDR1 GTSNPN and CDR2 SVGIG (reference sequence). The CDR3 length is 15 residues. This sample stems from a study of blood T cell repertoires in COVID-19. The assay was immunoSEQ multiplex PCR, and TCRdb's table has in-frame clones only and misses some. Counted here are over 200,000 clones, approximately 75% occurring once; the ten biggest clones make up 7.5% to 10%. Sequencing was carried out using PBMCs or T cells enriched from blood (not recorded which). The chain carries TRBV30 and TRBJ1-3, with a possible D match to TRBD1 (5 bases). This sequence originates from a man aged 35 to 55 who had recovered from COVID-19. CDR3 protein: CAWRFKDNSGNTIYF. Here the CDR3 DNA reads TGTGCCTGGAGATTCAAGGACAACTCTGGAAACACCATATATTTT.